The clone carrying this TCR beta chain was counted ten times or more. The antigen remains undetermined. The data belong to a study of T-cell memory formation after mild COVID-19. Study results and limitations: Chiefly within CM and EM were the contracting CD4+ clones; CD8+ ones were within EMRA.

TCRdb re-derived calls from the 5' RACE reads in MiXCR, one entry per CDR3 protein. Of some 340,000 distinct CDR3 sequences in the sample, approximately 13% were seen once. This CDR3 is 14 amino acids long. Germline CDR1 reads LNHDA; CDR2 reads SQIVND (reference sequence). V lost 3 bases, J lost 1 base, and 10 bases lay in between. The sequenced material came from PBMCs or a T cell subset sorted from them (not recorded which). The source is a man between 18 and 35 years old who had mild COVID-19 (a few samples of this study predate the infection). Cell type and time point are not known. This chain links TRBV19 with TRBJ2-7; the D is unclear. Here the CDR3 DNA reads TGTGCCAGTAGTATTGCCGGCGGTTCCTACGAGCAGTACTTC. It is translated as CASSIAGGSYEQYF.